One and the same sample provided the 13 T cell receptor beta chains below, sequenced in a study of T-cell memory formation after mild COVID-19. TCRdb passed the 5' RACE reads through MiXCR, listing each CDR3 protein once. The sample carries approximately 240,000 distinct CDR3 sequences, roughly 15% recorded once. The sample taken for sequencing was PBMCs or a T cell subset sorted from them (not recorded which). The receptors come from a man in his late teens or twenties who had mild COVID-19 (a few samples of this study predate the infection). Cell type and time point are not known.

Ten or more counts support this clonotype. The rearrangement joins TRBV5-1 to TRBJ1-1; no clear D. The CDR3 contains 13 residues. The V gene lost 0 bases and the J gene lost 0 bases, with 3 bases spanning the gap. The germline V gene encodes CDR1 SGHRS and CDR2 YFSETQ. This chain's CDR3 is CASSLEVNTEAFF. For the CDR3, the DNA is TGCGCCAGCAGCTTGGAGGTGAACACTGAAGCTTTCTTT.

The chain is built from TRBV7-7 and TRBJ2-2, with a tentative D call TRBD1 (5 bases). CDR1 and CDR2 (germline): SSHAT, FNYEAQ (reference sequence). The CDR3 contains 15 residues. V lost 5 bases and J 6 bases, leaving 16 bases between the germline ends. DNA for the CDR3: TGTGCCAGCAGCCCGAACCTCTGGGGCGCCGGGGAGCTGTTTTTT. This gives the protein CASSPNLWGAGELFF. Supplemented by reference TRBV7-7 and TRBJ2-2, the full variable domain reads GAGVSQSPRYKVTKRGQDVTLRCDPISSHATLYWYQQALGQGPEFLTYFNYEAQPDKSGLPSDRFSAERPEGSISTLTIQRTEQRDSAMYRCASSPNLWGAGELFFGEGSRLTVL.

The chain recombines TRBV9 with TRBJ2-2; tentatively, D is TRBD2 (5 bases). The V end lost 6 bases, the J end lost 1 base, and 7 bases lay between the germline ends. CDR1 is SGDLS, CDR2 YYNGEE, per germline. CDR3 length equals 13 residues. CDR3 residues: CASTGGNTGELFF. DNA of the CDR3: TGTGCCAGCACTGGAGGGAACACCGGGGAGCTGTTTTTT.

In its sample, this clonotype was seen a few times. The genes are TRBV5-1 and TRBJ1-1; the D gene is possibly TRBD1 (5 bases). CDR1 and CDR2 (germline): SGHRS, YFSETQ. Between the trimmed V and J ends, which lost 1 base and 4 bases, there was a span of 11 bases. The length of the CDR3 is 14 residues. The CDR3 region is CASSLQAGSTEAFF. The CDR3 DNA reads as TGCGCCAGCAGCTTGCAGGCAGGGTCCACTGAAGCTTTCTTT.

CDR3 DNA: TGTGCCAGCAGCGAAACAGGGGGCTTATATGGCTACACCTTC. Protein: CASSETGGLYGYTF. The J gene is TRBJ1-2, the V gene TRBV7-6, with TRBD1 matching 9 bases. In germline, CDR1 is SGHVS, CDR2 FNYEAQ. After removal of 5 bases from V and 5 bases from J, the junction contained 6 bases not matched to a gene. The CDR3 has 14 amino acids.

The chain links TRBV20-1 to TRBJ1-5; tentative D call: TRBD1 (5 bases). The germline V gene has CDR1 DFQATT and CDR2 SNEGSKA (reference sequence). CDR3 size: 15 residues. Trimming took off 1 base at V and 5 bases at J, with 15 bases between the two ends. Here the CDR3 DNA reads TGCAGTGCTAGAGTTGCAGGGAAATTGGATCAGCCCCAGCATTTT. Translation: CSARVAGKLDQPQHF.

The chain carries TRBV3-1 and TRBJ2-4, with D possibly being TRBD1 or TRBD2 (5 bases each). The germline V and J ends were trimmed by 6 bases and 6 bases, with 12 bases remaining between them. Germline values: CDR1 LGHDT, CDR2 YNNKEL (reference sequence). CDR3 length: 13 amino acids. Here the CDR3 reads CASRGVVGNIQYF. In DNA, the CDR3 is TGTGCCAGCAGGGGGGTCGTAGGAAACATTCAGTACTTC.

The rearrangement links TRBV18 to TRBJ1-5; D ambiguous. Germline loops: CDR1 KGHSH, CDR2 LQKENI. Trimming removed 3 bases from V and 5 bases from J, with 8 bases in between. The CDR3 spans 13 residues. The CDR3 here is CASSPDADQPQHF. The CDR3 DNA reads TGTGCCAGCTCACCCGACGCGGATCAGCCCCAGCATTTT.

This clonotype was counted at least ten times. The genes are TRBV5-1 and TRBJ1-4; no clear D. CDR1 and CDR2 (germline): SGHRS, YFSETQ. Trimming left V 2 bases short and J 7 bases short, with 12 bases between. This CDR3 is 14 amino acids long. The CDR3 bases are TGCGCCAGCAGCTTAGCGGCGATCGGTGAAAAACTGTTTTTT. As protein: CASSLAAIGEKLFF.

The chain recombines TRBV20-1 with TRBJ2-1; D uncertain. Germline lookup yields CDR1 DFQATT and CDR2 SNEGSKA (reference sequence). The CDR3 has 10 residues. V was pared by 3 bases and J by 8 bases, with 5 bases between. CDR3 region: CSARADEQFF. CDR3 nucleotide sequence: TGCAGTGCTAGGGCCGATGAGCAGTTCTTC.

This clonotype was seen a handful of times. V is TRBV6-5 and J is TRBJ1-1, with TRBD1 as a possible D gene (5 bases). V dropped 2 bases and J dropped 8 bases, with 9 bases sitting between them. Germline V gene lookup returns CDR1 MNHEY and CDR2 SVGAGI. This CDR3 is built from 12 residues. The CDR3 protein is CASSYGGVEAFF. DNA of the CDR3: TGTGCCAGCAGTTACGGAGGGGTGGAAGCTTTCTTT.

The sample holds a few counts of this clonotype. This sequence joins TRBV20-1 and TRBJ2-5; 15 bases fit TRBD2. The CDR3 runs to 16 residues. The V and J ends lost 5 bases and 4 bases, in that order; junction bases with no gene match: 8. Germline V gene sequence: CDR1 DFQATT, CDR2 SNEGSKA (reference sequence). The CDR3 DNA is TGCAGTGCTGGACTAGCGGGGGGGCCTGGGTTAGAGACCCAGTACTTC. Protein product: CSAGLAGGPGLETQYF.

The rearrangement joins TRBV7-2 to TRBJ1-2; no clear D gene. Germline CDR1 reads SGHTA; CDR2 reads FQGNSA. This CDR3 region has 14 residues. Trimming pared 6 bases from V and 2 bases from J, leaving 13 bases between. CDR3 nucleotide sequence: TGTGCCAGCAGACCAGAACCGGGAAACTATGGCTACACCTTC. It yields the protein CASRPEPGNYGYTF.